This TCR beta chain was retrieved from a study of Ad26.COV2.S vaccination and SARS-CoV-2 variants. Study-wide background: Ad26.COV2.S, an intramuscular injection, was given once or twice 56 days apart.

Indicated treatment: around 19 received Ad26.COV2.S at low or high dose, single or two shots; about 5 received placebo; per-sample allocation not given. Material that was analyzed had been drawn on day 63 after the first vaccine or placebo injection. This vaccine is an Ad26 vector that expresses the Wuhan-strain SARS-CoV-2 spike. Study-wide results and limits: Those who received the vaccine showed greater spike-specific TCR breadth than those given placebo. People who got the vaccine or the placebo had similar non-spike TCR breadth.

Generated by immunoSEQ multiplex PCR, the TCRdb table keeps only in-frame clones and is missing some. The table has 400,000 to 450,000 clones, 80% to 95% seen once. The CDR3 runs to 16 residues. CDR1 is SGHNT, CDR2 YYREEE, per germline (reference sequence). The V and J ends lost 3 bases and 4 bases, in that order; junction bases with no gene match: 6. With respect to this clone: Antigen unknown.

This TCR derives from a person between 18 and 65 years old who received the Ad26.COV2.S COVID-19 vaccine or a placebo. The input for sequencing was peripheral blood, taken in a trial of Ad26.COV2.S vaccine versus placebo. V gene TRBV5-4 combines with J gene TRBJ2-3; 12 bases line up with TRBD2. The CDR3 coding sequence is TGTGCCAGCAGCTCCCCTAGCGGGAGGGCCTCAGATACGCAGTATTTT. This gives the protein CASSSPSGRASDTQYF.